Listed below are T cell receptor beta chains from one sample, sequenced in a study of blood T cells in healthy people across ages. MiXCR, applied by TCRdb to the 5' RACE reads, yields one record per CDR3 protein. The sample gives 1,800,000 or so distinct CDR3 sequences, more than 35% of which show up once; roughly 24% is in the top ten. Sequenced sample: blood. The receptors come from a human donor in good health. Both conserved end residues are trimmed from each CDR3. Size tells how often a clone was seen (once, few, many) or the class of an expanded clone, and some rows leave it out.

CDR3: ASSLALPRQGGWDNQPQH
J: TRBJ1-5
V: TRBV7-9
size: .

CDR3: ASSLVTSGGDYEQY
J: TRBJ2-7
V: TRBV28
size: .

CDR3: ASSYGWTQY
J: TRBJ2-5
V: TRBV7-2
size: .

CDR3: ASNNWTGGNSPLH
J: TRBJ1-6
V: TRBV6-1
size: few

CDR3: SAPRGGFHYNEQF
J: TRBJ2-1
V: TRBV20-1
size: .

CDR3: ASSSRRNSDTQY
J: TRBJ2-3
V: TRBV28
size: few

CDR3: ASSPPTSGGAYNEQF
J: TRBJ2-1
V: TRBV7-2
size: .

CDR3: AISATKDTEAF
J: TRBJ1-1
V: TRBV10-3
size: .

CDR3: ASSRGRLQETQY
J: TRBJ2-5
V: TRBV5-1
size: few

CDR3: ASKYREYNEQF
J: TRBJ2-1
V: TRBV28
size: few

CDR3: AISERTGALTDTQY
J: TRBJ2-3
V: TRBV10-3
size: .

CDR3: ASSAYSGTSETQY
J: TRBJ2-5
V: TRBV9
size: .

CDR3: ASSFDAAQETQY
J: TRBJ2-5
V: TRBV7-9
size: .

CDR3: SARWGSYGYT
J: TRBJ1-2
V: TRBV20-1
size: .

CDR3: ASSLTPGLGGETQY
J: TRBJ2-5
V: TRBV7-3
size: .

CDR3: ASSLVGGTYYGYT
J: TRBJ1-2
V: TRBV7-2
size: .

CDR3: ASSPSGAGYGYT
J: TRBJ1-2
V: TRBV4-3
size: many

CDR3: ARGTSPYNEQF
J: TRBJ2-1
V: TRBV2
size: .

CDR3: ASSQDSPPRKQF
J: TRBJ2-1
V: TRBV4-3
size: .

CDR3: ASSLVAGGRGEQY
J: .
V: TRBV7-2
size: .

CDR3: AVSEAGRQETQY
J: TRBJ2-5
V: TRBV10-3
size: .

CDR3: ASAISPGSPLH
J: TRBJ1-6
V: TRBV6-5
size: .

CDR3: SAPRGPYGYT
J: TRBJ1-2
V: TRBV20-1
size: .

CDR3: ASNENSGTGKSVAKNIQY
J: TRBJ2-4
V: TRBV11-2
size: .

CDR3: ASSGSPWGYT
J: TRBJ1-2
V: TRBV9
size: few

CDR3: SVGQRADTQY
J: TRBJ2-3
V: TRBV29-1
size: .

CDR3: ASTLAGGRTQY
J: TRBJ2-5
V: TRBV12-3/TRBV12-4
size: .

CDR3: SASQGTQY
J: TRBJ2-5
V: TRBV20-1
size: .

CDR3: ASSAWTVTYEQY
J: TRBJ2-7
V: TRBV28
size: .

CDR3: ASSPRDGRVETQY
J: TRBJ2-5
V: TRBV27
size: .

CDR3: ASSPPAGRGDQETQY
J: TRBJ2-5
V: TRBV7-9
size: .

CDR3: ASSAIAGQFYEQY
J: TRBJ2-7
V: TRBV12-3/TRBV12-4
size: .

CDR3: ASSLAQNIQY
J: TRBJ2-4
V: TRBV7-9
size: .

CDR3: SAPRKAGNNYGYT
J: TRBJ1-2
V: TRBV20-1
size: few

CDR3: ASTPLRDSWDPPYGYT
J: TRBJ1-2
V: TRBV27
size: .

CDR3: ASSFKAGVTDTQY
J: TRBJ2-3
V: TRBV7-2
size: .

CDR3: SVDYGVNTEAF
J: TRBJ1-1
V: TRBV29-1
size: few

CDR3: ASSCPSGPLGDDHEQF
J: TRBJ2-1
V: TRBV5-7
size: .

CDR3: VSSLEDAAEAF
J: TRBJ1-1
V: TRBV7-9
size: .

CDR3: ASSLSGGKGNQPQH
J: TRBJ1-5
V: TRBV28
size: .

CDR3: SARDWRGLPNEQF
J: TRBJ2-1
V: TRBV20-1
size: few

CDR3: SVRTGTDTEAF
J: TRBJ1-1
V: TRBV20-1
size: .

CDR3: ASSGMSKNIQY
J: TRBJ2-4
V: TRBV2
size: .

CDR3: SARDSETQY
J: TRBJ2-5
V: TRBV20-1
size: many

CDR3: ATSRVRTGGDQPQH
J: TRBJ1-5
V: TRBV15
size: .

CDR3: SVVGRANEAF
J: TRBJ1-1
V: TRBV29-1
size: few

CDR3: ASSQPTASGNTIY
J: TRBJ1-3
V: TRBV4-1
size: .

CDR3: ASSLEGTSGVNEQF
J: TRBJ2-1
V: TRBV7-2
size: .

CDR3: AWTAGGNTEAF
J: TRBJ1-1
V: TRBV30
size: .

CDR3: ASEPRRLGQQY
J: TRBJ2-4
V: TRBV12-3/TRBV12-4
size: .

CDR3: ASSMTSGGIYNEQF
J: TRBJ2-1
V: TRBV11-1
size: .

CDR3: SASSSGDALQF
J: TRBJ2-1
V: TRBV20-1
size: .

CDR3: SAPVEVTAF
J: TRBJ1-1
V: TRBV20-1
size: few

CDR3: ASSVEPGQGSNSNQPQH
J: TRBJ1-5
V: TRBV25-1
size: once

CDR3: SAVGGGVYEQY
J: TRBJ2-7
V: TRBV20-1
size: .

CDR3: SARGGGAFYGYT
J: TRBJ1-2
V: TRBV20-1
size: .

CDR3: ASSQEGVEHYGYT
J: TRBJ1-2
V: TRBV4-2
size: once

CDR3: ASSPRSGGPNTEAF
J: TRBJ1-1
V: TRBV4-2
size: .

CDR3: ASSQRDRVANEKLF
J: TRBJ1-4
V: TRBV4-3
size: .